The 24 T cell receptor beta chains given below trace back to one sample, sequenced in a study of CD8+ T cells in alopecia areata. After isolation, RNA underwent reverse transcription to generate cDNA as the sequencing template. Assay used: immunoSEQ multiplex PCR; TCRdb lists only in-frame clones, some missing. The table records over 150,000 clones, roughly 56% of them present only once. The sequenced material came from CD8+ T cells sorted from blood. These TCRs come from a human donor in good health.

This CDR3 reads CAWSDRSSYEQYF. DNA of the CDR3: TGTGCCTGGAGTGACAGGAGCTCCTACGAGCAGTACTTC. The rearrangement uses TRBV30 and TRBJ2-7, with a tentative D call TRBD1 (5 bases). With 1 base removed from V and 0 bases from J, the gap between germline ends came to 7 bases. Germline V lookup: CDR1 GTSNPN, CDR2 SVGIG (reference sequence). The CDR3 contains 13 residues.

This chain uses TRBV23-1 with TRBJ1-1; D remains ambiguous. Being an ORF, TRBV23-1 has a function that is uncertain. The CDR3 length is 14 residues. Trimming took 3 bases from V and 5 from J, leaving 13 bases between them. The CDR3 nucleotides read TGCGCCAGCAGTCAGTATCGGGGAGGGACTGAAGCTTTCTTT. This codes for CASSQYRGGTEAFF.

This chain links TRBV5-1 with TRBJ2-3; 11 bases map to TRBD2. Trimming cost V 0 bases and J 2 bases; bases outside gene matches: 2. This CDR3 contains 16 residues. Germline assignment: CDR1 SGHRS and CDR2 YFSETQ. CDR3 in DNA: TGCGCCAGCAGCTTGGTACTAGCGGGGGCCACAGATACGCAGTATTTT. Its translation is CASSLVLAGATDTQYF.

The chain recombines TRBV27 with TRBJ1-4; the D is unclear. CDR1 and CDR2 from the germline V gene are MNHEY and SMNVEV (reference sequence). The CDR3 totals 17 residues. The V end lost 5 bases, the J end lost 3 bases, and 19 bases lay between the germline ends. The chain's CDR3 is CASSQTRNRAANEKLFF. CDR3 DNA sequence: TGTGCCAGCAGTCAGACGCGAAACCGGGCGGCTAATGAAAAACTGTTTTTT. The variable domain in full, with the rest retrieved from reference TRBV27 and TRBJ1-4, is EAQVTQNPRYLITVTGKKLTVTCSQNMNHEYMSWYRQDPGLGLRQIYYSMNVEVTDKGDVPEGYKVSRKEKRNFPLILESPSPNQTSLYFCASSQTRNRAANEKLFFGSGTQLSVL.

The genes are TRBV4-1 and TRBJ1-6, with 7 bases lining up with TRBD1. The CDR3 is made up of 15 amino acids. CDR1 is MGHRA and CDR2 is YSYEKL in the germline V gene. The ends lost 2 bases at V and 7 bases at J; junction bases unmatched: 5. This chain's CDR3 is CASSQRGQTNSPLHF. The DNA for the CDR3 is TGCGCCAGCAGCCAAAGGGGACAGACAAATTCACCCCTCCACTTT.

V and J are TRBV7-9 and TRBJ1-2, with D perhaps matching TRBD1 (5 bases). V was trimmed by 4 bases and J by 3 bases, leaving 12 bases between them. CDR3 length equals 14 residues. Germline V gives CDR1 SEHNR, CDR2 FQNEAQ (reference sequence). The DNA for the CDR3 is TGTGCCAGCAGCTCCTTAGGGGATCACTATGGCTACACCTTC. Translated, it gives CASSSLGDHYGYTF.

This clone was seen a single time. CDR3: CASSLVGQGAQNYGYTF. The CDR3 DNA is TGTGCCAGCAGCTTAGTGGGACAGGGGGCGCAAAACTATGGCTACACCTTC. The chain combines TRBV7-9 with TRBJ1-2; 12 positions agree with TRBD1. V lost 1 base and J lost 2; bases outside the gene matches: 5. Looked up from germline, CDR1 is SEHNR and CDR2 is FQNEAQ (reference sequence). The CDR3 contains 17 residues.

This clone was counted a few times. J is TRBJ2-3 and V is TRBV6-5; TRBD2 agrees at 12 bases. Germline V gene lookup returns CDR1 MNHEY and CDR2 SVGAGI. The CDR3 totals 15 residues. V dropped 8 bases and J dropped 5; count of bases not matched to a gene: 8. In DNA form, the CDR3 reads TGTGCCAGCGGGCCTAGCGGGGGGGCGGGAGATACGCAGTATTTT. Translated: CASGPSGGAGDTQYF.

The V and J genes are TRBV11-2 and TRBJ1-2; D is unclear. The V gene's germline CDR1 is SGHAT and CDR2 FQNNGV. The length of the CDR3 is 15 residues. Trimming stripped 1 base from V and 7 bases from J, with 16 bases between. CDR3 bases: TGTGCCAGCAGCTTAGGTGGGGTCGCGGACCCTGGCTACACCTTC. This sequence encodes CASSLGGVADPGYTF.

The chain uses TRBV7-9 and TRBJ1-2; no definite D call. Per germline, CDR1 SEHNR and CDR2 FQNEAQ (reference sequence). Trimming pared 2 bases from V and 6 bases from J, leaving 16 bases between. The CDR3 is 15 amino acids. In nucleotides, the CDR3 is TGTGCCAGCAGCTTACCGCCAGGACCGAGAGATGGCTACACCTTC. Translation: CASSLPPGPRDGYTF. The complete variable domain, with remaining parts taken from reference TRBV7-9 and TRBJ1-2, reads DTGVSQNPRHKITKRGQNVTFRCDPISEHNRLYWYRQTLGQGPEFLTYFQNEAQLEKSRLLSDRFSAERPKGSFSTLEIQRTEQGDSAMYLCASSLPPGPRDGYTFGSGTRLTVV.

In this sample, this clone turned up a few times. The chain uses TRBV15 and TRBJ1-3, with D tentatively TRBD1 (5 bases). This CDR3 region has 15 residues. V was trimmed by 8 bases and J by 4 bases, leaving 18 bases between them. The germline CDR1 and CDR2 sequences are LNHNV and YYDKDF (reference sequence). This CDR3 is CATRSGGAWGNTIYF. The CDR3 DNA is TGTGCCACCCGTTCGGGTGGGGCGTGGGGAAACACCATATATTTT.

The chain combines TRBV11-2 with TRBJ2-3, with D possibly matching TRBD2 (7 bases). Germline V lookup: CDR1 SGHAT, CDR2 FQNNGV. The CDR3 extends over 19 amino acids. The V gene lost 1 base and the J gene lost 2 bases, with 22 bases spanning the gap. CDR3 in amino acids: CASSLAHPRGGSSTDTQYF. The CDR3 DNA sequence: TGTGCCAGCAGCTTAGCACACCCTAGGGGGGGGTCCTCCACAGATACGCAGTATTTT.

The chain carries TRBV5-8 and TRBJ2-7, with unresolved D. Between the trimmed V and J ends, which lost 3 bases and 4 bases, there was a span of 5 bases. The CDR3 sequence is 11 residues long. Looked up from germline, CDR1 is SGHTS and CDR2 is YDEGEE. The CDR3 sequence: CASSSVYEQYF. CDR3 DNA sequence: TGTGCCAGCAGCTCGGTTTACGAGCAGTACTTC.

The chain is built from TRBV7-9 and TRBJ2-5; D may be TRBD1 (6 bases). Trimming removed 5 bases from V and 4 bases from J, with 17 bases in between. This CDR3 has 15 amino acids. CDR1 and CDR2 from the germline V gene are SEHNR and FQNEAQ (reference sequence). The CDR3 protein is CASSDPGDRGETQYF. DNA for the CDR3: TGTGCCAGCAGCGACCCAGGGGATAGGGGAGAGACCCAGTACTTC.

The chain carries TRBV7-9 and TRBJ2-3; 10 nucleotides line up with TRBD2. This CDR3 contains 18 residues. Unmatched junction bases numbered 16, after V lost 8 bases and J lost 2 bases. CDR1 is SEHNR and CDR2 is FQNEAQ in the germline V gene (reference sequence). In nucleotides, the CDR3 is TGTGCCAGCGGAGGATCAAGCGGGGGGGTACTTTCCACAGATACGCAGTATTTT. The encoded protein is CASGGSSGGVLSTDTQYF.

This chain uses TRBV7-9 with TRBJ1-5; D is ambiguous. This CDR3 region has 12 residues. With 5 bases removed from V and 5 bases from J, the gap between germline ends came to 7 bases. The germline CDR1 and CDR2 sequences are SEHNR and FQNEAQ (reference sequence). The CDR3 DNA follows: TGTGCCAGCAGCCCGACCGATCAGCCCCAGCATTTT. Its translation: CASSPTDQPQHF. Together with reference TRBV7-9 and TRBJ1-5, the CDR3 gives the full variable domain: DTGVSQNPRHKITKRGQNVTFRCDPISEHNRLYWYRQTLGQGPEFLTYFQNEAQLEKSRLLSDRFSAERPKGSFSTLEIQRTEQGDSAMYLCASSPTDQPQHFGDGTRLSIL.

The chain carries TRBV5-6 and TRBJ1-6; 7 bases are shared with TRBD1. V lost 4 bases to trimming and J lost 5 bases; unmatched junction nucleotides: 3. The CDR3 covers 14 residues. Germline lookup yields CDR1 SGHDT and CDR2 YYEEEE. CDR3 coding DNA: TGTGCCAGCAGCCGGGGACAGAATAATTCACCCCTCCACTTT. This gives the protein CASSRGQNNSPLHF. The full variable domain, completed using reference TRBV5-6 and TRBJ1-6, is DAGVTQSPTHLIKTRGQQVTLRCSPKSGHDTVSWYQQALGQGPQFIFQYYEEEERQRGNFPDRFSGHQFPNYSSELNVNALLLGDSALYLCASSRGQNNSPLHFGNGTRLTVT.

The chain links TRBV6-5 to TRBJ1-2; no reliable D call. This CDR3 is built from 15 residues. Germline CDR1 is MNHEY and CDR2 is SVGAGI. Trimming shortened V by 0 bases and J by 2 bases, and 10 bases separated the two germline ends. The CDR3 loop is CASSYSSPLNYGYTF. The CDR3 nucleotides read TGTGCCAGCAGTTACTCAAGTCCCCTAAACTATGGCTACACCTTC.

The chain links TRBV29-1 to TRBJ2-5; D is perhaps TRBD2 (6 bases). Germline V gene sequence: CDR1 SQVTM, CDR2 ANQGSEA. V gave up 8 bases and J gave up 1 base, with 20 bases separating them. CDR3 length equals 15 residues. The CDR3, as DNA: TGCAGCTCCCGGGGAGGAGGGGACCCCCAAGAGACCCAGTACTTC. It specifies CSSRGGGDPQETQYF.

The chain is built from TRBV27 and TRBJ2-3, with D possibly matching TRBD2 (6 bases). Trimming stripped 5 bases from V and 1 base from J, with 13 bases between. The CDR3 spans 15 residues. The germline V gene encodes CDR1 MNHEY and CDR2 SMNVEV (reference sequence). CDR3 coding DNA: TGTGCCAGCAGTCCCCTAGCGAGGGGCACAGATACGCAGTATTTT. Its translation is CASSPLARGTDTQYF.

The rearrangement links TRBV7-9 to TRBJ1-6; possibly TRBD1 for D (5 bases). CDR3 length: 15 residues. Trimming removed 5 bases at V and 9 bases at J, with 17 bases between. CDR1 SEHNR and CDR2 FQNEAQ come from the germline V gene (reference sequence). The CDR3 sequence is CASSPIAGSGSPLHF. DNA of the CDR3: TGTGCCAGCAGCCCAATAGCAGGGTCGGGTTCACCCCTCCACTTT. The entire variable domain, with the rest obtained from reference TRBV7-9 and TRBJ1-6, is as follows: DTGVSQNPRHKITKRGQNVTFRCDPISEHNRLYWYRQTLGQGPEFLTYFQNEAQLEKSRLLSDRFSAERPKGSFSTLEIQRTEQGDSAMYLCASSPIAGSGSPLHFGNGTRLTVT.

This clone was seen only a few times. The chain has TRBV7-9 and TRBJ2-7; 9 nucleotides line up with TRBD1. Germline lookup yields CDR1 SEHNR and CDR2 FQNEAQ (reference sequence). V shed 4 bases and J 5 bases; nucleotides not matched to a gene: 3. The CDR3 is 13 residues long. CDR3 residues: CASSSQGADEQYF. CDR3 bases: TGTGCCAGCAGCTCACAGGGGGCGGACGAGCAGTACTTC.

This clone was detected a few times. The rearrangement links TRBV27 to TRBJ1-1; D not resolved. From germline, CDR1 is MNHEY and CDR2 SMNVEV (reference sequence). This CDR3 is 10 amino acids long. Trimming shortened V by 8 bases and J by 6 bases, and 7 bases separated the two germline ends. CDR3 bases: TGTGCCAGCGCTGGCTCTGAAGCTTTCTTT. This codes for CASAGSEAFF.

This rearrangement joins TRBV29-1 to TRBJ2-5, with 9 bases fitting TRBD2. This CDR3 contains 19 residues. Losses at the gene ends were 3 bases for V and 1 base for J; bases not matched to a gene: 18. Per germline, CDR1 SQVTM and CDR2 ANQGSEA. The CDR3 here is CSVEGGQMASGASQETQYF. Here the CDR3 DNA reads TGCAGCGTTGAGGGGGGACAAATGGCTAGCGGGGCTTCCCAAGAGACCCAGTACTTC.